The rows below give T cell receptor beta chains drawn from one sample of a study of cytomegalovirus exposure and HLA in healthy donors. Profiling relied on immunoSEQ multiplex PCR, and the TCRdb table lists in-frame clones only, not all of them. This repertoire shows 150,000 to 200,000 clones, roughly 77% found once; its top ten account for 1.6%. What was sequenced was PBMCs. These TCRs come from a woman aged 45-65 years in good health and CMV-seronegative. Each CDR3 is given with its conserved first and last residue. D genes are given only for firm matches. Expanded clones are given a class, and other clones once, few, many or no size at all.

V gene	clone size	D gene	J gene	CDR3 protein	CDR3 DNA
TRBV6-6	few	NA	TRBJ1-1	CASSSAVLNTEAFF	TGTGCCAGCAGTTCAGCGGTGTTGAACACTGAAGCTTTCTTT
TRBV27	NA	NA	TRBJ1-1	CASSPVAALEAFF	TGTGCCAGCAGTCCGGTAGCCGCCCTTGAAGCTTTCTTT
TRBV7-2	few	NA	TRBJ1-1	CASSAGRMNTEAFF	TGTGCCAGCAGCGCGGGACGGATGAACACTGAAGCTTTCTTT
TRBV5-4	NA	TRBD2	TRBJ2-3	CASSLSPREGRRTQYF	TGTGCCAGCAGCTTGAGTCCCCGGGAGGGGAGGCGTACGCAGTATTTT
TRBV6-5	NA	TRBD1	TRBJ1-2	CASRVDRGTNYGYTF	TGTGCCAGCAGGGTCGACAGGGGCACTAACTATGGCTACACCTTC
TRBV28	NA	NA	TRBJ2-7	CASSLQGLSSYEQYF	TGTGCCAGCAGTTTACAGGGTCTGAGCTCCTACGAGCAGTACTTC
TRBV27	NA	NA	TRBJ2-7	CASSPSLLVSSYEQYF	TGTGCCAGCAGCCCATCACTCTTGGTGAGCTCCTACGAGCAGTACTTC
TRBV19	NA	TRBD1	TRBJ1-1	CASSPRGRGDTEAFF	TGTGCCAGTAGTCCCCGGGGCAGGGGGGACACTGAAGCTTTCTTT
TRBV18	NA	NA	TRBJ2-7	CASSLLETGTSSYEQYF	TGTGCCAGCTCGCTGCTCGAGACAGGCACAAGCTCCTACGAGCAGTACTTC
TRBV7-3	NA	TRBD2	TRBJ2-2	CATSPGGRTGELFF	TGTGCCACTTCTCCGGGGGGGAGAACCGGGGAGCTGTTTTTT
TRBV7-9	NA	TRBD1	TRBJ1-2	CASSSLQGGYGYTF	TGTGCCAGCAGCTCCTTACAGGGGGGCTATGGCTACACCTTC
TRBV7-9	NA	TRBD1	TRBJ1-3	CSSSPGTGGIQVGNTIYF	TGTTCCAGCAGCCCCGGGACAGGGGGCATTCAAGTTGGAAACACCATATATTTT
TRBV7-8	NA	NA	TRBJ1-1	CASSLATTGFNTEAFF	TGTGCCAGCAGCTTAGCTACCACAGGGTTCAACACTGAAGCTTTCTTT
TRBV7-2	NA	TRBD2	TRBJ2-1	CASSLTGGYNEQFF	TGTGCCAGCAGCTTAACGGGAGGGTACAATGAGCAGTTCTTC
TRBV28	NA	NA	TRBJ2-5	CASSPGGATQETQYF	TGTGCCAGCAGCCCCGGAGGGGCTACCCAAGAGACCCAGTACTTC
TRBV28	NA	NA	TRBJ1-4	CASSSIHDAGRREKLFF	TGTGCCAGCAGCTCGATCCATGACGCAGGGAGGCGTGAAAAACTGTTTTTT
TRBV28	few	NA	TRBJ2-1	CASGPYGGPSYNEQFF	TGTGCCAGCGGGCCTTACGGTGGCCCCTCCTACAATGAGCAGTTCTTC
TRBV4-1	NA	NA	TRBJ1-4	CASSQGDNPEKLFF	TGCGCCAGCAGCCAAGGGGACAACCCCGAAAAACTGTTTTTT
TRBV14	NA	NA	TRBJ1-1	CASSQVTGKRAFF	TGTGCCAGCAGCCAAGTAACAGGGAAGAGAGCTTTCTTT
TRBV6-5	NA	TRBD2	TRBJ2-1	CASIPGGGGPEQFF	TGTGCCAGCATCCCGGGGGGAGGAGGGCCTGAGCAGTTCTTC
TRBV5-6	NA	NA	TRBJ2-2	CASSLDSTGELFF	TGTGCCAGCAGCTTGGACAGCACCGGGGAGCTGTTTTTT
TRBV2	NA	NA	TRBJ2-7	CASSAFLEQYF	TGTGCCAGCAGTGCCTTCCTCGAGCAGTACTTC
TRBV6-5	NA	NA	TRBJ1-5	CASSYSEGSGPQHF	TGTGCCAGCAGTTACTCGGAGGGCAGCGGGCCCCAGCATTTT
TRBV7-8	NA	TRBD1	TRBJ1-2	CASSFDRGGPTF	TGTGCCAGCAGCTTCGACAGGGGGGGGCCTACCTTC
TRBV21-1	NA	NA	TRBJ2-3	CASSANPASGDHNTQYF	TGTGCCAGCAGCGCTAACCCAGCTAGCGGGGACCATAATACGCAGTATTTT